A selection of T cell receptor beta chains follows, all from one sample in a study of T cell repertoires in cytomegalovirus infection. Using its own MiXCR run on the reads, TCRdb lists one record per CDR3 protein. The sample records roughly 100,000 distinct CDR3 sequences, about 15% being singletons. The sequenced sample consisted of PBMCs. These receptors originate from a human donor in good health (CMV status not recorded). Some clones in this sample may be carry-over from other donors' samples. Both conserved end residues are part of each CDR3. The D gene is left open where the match is weak. Size is stated for part of the rows, as once, few or many counts, or as a class when the clone is expanded.

j_call: TRBJ1-2; v_call: TRBV7-2; clone_size: few; d_call: TRBD1; cdr3_length: 14; cdr3_aa: CASSFGTANYGYTF; cdr3_nt: TGTGCCAGCAGCTTCGGGACAGCCAACTATGGCTACACCTTC
j_call: TRBJ2-5; v_call: TRBV7-6; clone_size: .; d_call: .; cdr3_length: 11; cdr3_aa: CASSPGLTQYF; cdr3_nt: TGTGCCAGCAGCCCCGGGTTGACCCAGTACTTC
j_call: TRBJ1-2; v_call: TRBV7-4; clone_size: few; d_call: TRBD1; cdr3_length: 15; cdr3_aa: CASSPGTGGYYGYTF; cdr3_nt: TGTGCCAGCAGTCCCGGGACAGGGGGCTACTATGGCTACACCTTC
j_call: TRBJ1-6; v_call: TRBV27; clone_size: few; d_call: TRBD1; cdr3_length: 14; cdr3_aa: CASSPDRGNSPLHF; cdr3_nt: TGTGCCAGCAGCCCTGACAGGGGGAACTCACCCCTCCACTTT
j_call: TRBJ2-7; v_call: TRBV5-6; clone_size: .; d_call: .; cdr3_length: 11; cdr3_aa: CASSLRYEQYF; cdr3_nt: TGTGCCAGCAGCTTAAGATACGAGCAGTACTTC
j_call: TRBJ2-7; v_call: TRBV4-1; clone_size: few; d_call: .; cdr3_length: 16; cdr3_aa: CASSQAIGGDRYEQYF; cdr3_nt: TGCGCCAGCAGCCAAGCGATTGGCGGGGATCGATACGAGCAGTACTTC
j_call: TRBJ1-2; v_call: TRBV15; clone_size: few; d_call: .; cdr3_length: 12; cdr3_aa: CATSRDQFGYTF; cdr3_nt: TGTGCCACCAGCAGAGATCAGTTCGGCTACACCTTC
j_call: TRBJ2-7; v_call: TRBV4-2; clone_size: few; d_call: TRBD1; cdr3_length: 14; cdr3_aa: CASSFGTGRYEQYF; cdr3_nt: TGTGCCAGCAGCTTCGGGACAGGGAGGTACGAGCAGTACTTC
j_call: TRBJ2-3; v_call: TRBV7-2; clone_size: many; d_call: TRBD1; cdr3_length: 13; cdr3_aa: CASKDRSTDTQYF; cdr3_nt: TGTGCCAGTAAGGACAGGTCCACAGATACGCAGTATTTT
j_call: TRBJ2-7; v_call: TRBV5-1; clone_size: few; d_call: .; cdr3_length: 15; cdr3_aa: CASSLDKRPSYEQYF; cdr3_nt: TGCGCCAGCAGCTTGGACAAGCGGCCCTCCTACGAGCAGTACTTC
j_call: TRBJ2-1; v_call: TRBV7-2; clone_size: many; d_call: .; cdr3_length: 13; cdr3_aa: CASSLSGGREQFF; cdr3_nt: TGTGCCAGCAGCTTAAGCGGCGGTAGAGAGCAGTTCTTC
j_call: TRBJ1-4; v_call: TRBV11-2; clone_size: .; d_call: TRBD1; cdr3_length: 14; cdr3_aa: CASCFNRGREKLFF; cdr3_nt: TGTGCCAGCTGCTTCAACAGGGGGCGTGAAAAACTGTTTTTT
j_call: TRBJ2-7; v_call: TRBV15; clone_size: .; d_call: .; cdr3_length: 15; cdr3_aa: CATSRDLGGTYEQYF; cdr3_nt: TGTGCCACCAGCAGAGATTTGGGGGGAACCTACGAGCAGTACTTC
j_call: TRBJ1-3; v_call: TRBV5-6; clone_size: .; d_call: TRBD1; cdr3_length: 15; cdr3_aa: CASSSGQFSGNTIYF; cdr3_nt: TGTGCCAGCAGCTCGGGACAGTTCTCTGGAAACACCATATATTTT
j_call: TRBJ2-1; v_call: TRBV5-1; clone_size: few; d_call: TRBD2; cdr3_length: 15; cdr3_aa: CASSLFSGGAYEQFF; cdr3_nt: TGCGCCAGCAGCTTGTTTAGCGGGGGGGCCTATGAGCAGTTCTTC
j_call: TRBJ1-2; v_call: TRBV12-3/TRBV12-4; clone_size: many; d_call: TRBD1; cdr3_length: 15; cdr3_aa: CASSLDRGRVYGYTF; cdr3_nt: TGTGCCAGCAGCCTGGACAGGGGACGAGTATATGGCTACACCTTC
j_call: TRBJ1-5; v_call: TRBV7-2; clone_size: many; d_call: .; cdr3_length: 15; cdr3_aa: CASSLTRVGGWPQHF; cdr3_nt: TGTGCCAGCAGCCTGACCAGGGTGGGGGGGTGGCCCCAGCATTTT
j_call: TRBJ1-1; v_call: TRBV29-1; clone_size: many; d_call: .; cdr3_length: 13; cdr3_aa: CSVRSRKNTEAFF; cdr3_nt: TGCAGCGTACGGAGCAGAAAGAACACTGAAGCTTTCTTT
j_call: TRBJ2-7; v_call: TRBV10-3; clone_size: few; d_call: .; cdr3_length: 15; cdr3_aa: CAISGTGTRSYEQYF; cdr3_nt: TGTGCCATCAGTGGGACCGGGACACGTTCCTACGAGCAGTACTTC
j_call: TRBJ2-3; v_call: TRBV25-1; clone_size: few; d_call: .; cdr3_length: 18; cdr3_aa: CASSDSDLMGLSTDTQYF; cdr3_nt: TGTGCCAGCAGCGACTCCGATCTTATGGGACTGAGCACAGATACGCAGTATTTT
j_call: TRBJ1-4; v_call: TRBV7-2; clone_size: .; d_call: .; cdr3_length: 14; cdr3_aa: CASSPGRGREKLFF; cdr3_nt: TGTGCCAGCAGCCCCGGGAGGGGAAGGGAAAAACTGTTTTTT
j_call: TRBJ1-5; v_call: TRBV7-2; clone_size: many; d_call: .; cdr3_length: 15; cdr3_aa: CASSLDSSSNQPQHF; cdr3_nt: TGTGCCAGCAGCTTAGATAGTTCTAGCAATCAGCCCCAGCATTTT
j_call: TRBJ2-3; v_call: TRBV7-9; clone_size: many; d_call: .; cdr3_length: 16; cdr3_aa: CASSPKSGQSTDTQYF; cdr3_nt: TGTGCCAGCAGCCCTAAGTCCGGACAGAGCACAGATACGCAGTATTTT
j_call: TRBJ1-2; v_call: TRBV7-2; clone_size: many; d_call: .; cdr3_length: 15; cdr3_aa: CASSHLTGPNYGYTF; cdr3_nt: TGTGCCAGCAGCCACCTAACAGGCCCTAACTATGGCTACACCTTC
j_call: TRBJ2-1; v_call: TRBV7-2; clone_size: medium-sized; d_call: .; cdr3_length: 16; cdr3_aa: CASSPPGAHSYNEQFF; cdr3_nt: TGTGCCAGCAGCCCCCCCGGAGCGCACTCCTACAATGAGCAGTTCTTC
j_call: TRBJ2-3; v_call: TRBV7-3; clone_size: many; d_call: .; cdr3_length: 13; cdr3_aa: CASSQVDADTQYF; cdr3_nt: TGTGCCAGCAGCCAAGTAGACGCAGATACGCAGTATTTT
j_call: TRBJ2-3; v_call: TRBV4-1; clone_size: many; d_call: .; cdr3_length: 17; cdr3_aa: CASSQDPNPGGTDTQYF; cdr3_nt: TGCGCCAGCAGCCAAGATCCAAACCCGGGCGGCACAGATACGCAGTATTTT
j_call: TRBJ2-3; v_call: TRBV28; clone_size: few; d_call: .; cdr3_length: 15; cdr3_aa: CASSLKPFSTDTQYF; cdr3_nt: TGTGCCAGCAGTTTAAAACCCTTTAGCACAGATACGCAGTATTTT
j_call: TRBJ2-3; v_call: TRBV7-3; clone_size: many; d_call: TRBD2; cdr3_length: 17; cdr3_aa: CASSPDASGLGTDTQYF; cdr3_nt: TGTGCCAGCAGCCCCGATGCTAGCGGGTTAGGCACAGATACGCAGTATTTT